Listed below are T cell receptor beta chains from one sample, sequenced in a study of a mutant IDH1 vaccine in newly diagnosed glioma. Here immunoSEQ multiplex PCR was the method, and the copy in TCRdb shows in-frame clones only, minus some. The table lists approximately 50,000 clones, roughly 87% of them singletons, with 3.2% in the top ten. These TCRs are of unknown antigen specificity. The input for sequencing was PBMCs, taken from a glioma patient whose treatment included an IDH1 peptide vaccine. The source of these receptors is a woman in her fifties or sixties with glioma. The CDR3 runs from the conserved cysteine through the conserved F or W. The order of the fields is V gene, D gene, J gene, clone size, CDR3 DNA, CDR3 protein. A D gene is named only where the DNA matches it firmly. Not every row has a clone size; where given, it reads once, few, many or a size class.

V gene: TRBV4-1; D gene: NA; J gene: TRBJ1-1; clone size: NA; CDR3 DNA: TGCGCCAGCAGCCAAGATCCCCGGATGGGAACTGAAGCTTTCTTT; CDR3 protein: CASSQDPRMGTEAFF
V gene: TRBV6-1; D gene: NA; J gene: TRBJ2-7; clone size: NA; CDR3 DNA: TGTGCCAGCAACCACCGGGGTACGGGCTACGAGCAGTACTTC; CDR3 protein: CASNHRGTGYEQYF
V gene: TRBV4-2; D gene: NA; J gene: TRBJ2-7; clone size: once; CDR3 DNA: TGTGCCAGCAGCCAAGATTTTATTGCAGGGAAGACTTCCTACGAGCAGTACTTC; CDR3 protein: CASSQDFIAGKTSYEQYF
V gene: TRBV11-2; D gene: NA; J gene: TRBJ1-1; clone size: NA; CDR3 DNA: TGTGCCAGCAGCATCGGGGGCCCTGAAGCTTTCTTT; CDR3 protein: CASSIGGPEAFF
V gene: TRBV5-4; D gene: NA; J gene: TRBJ2-2; clone size: NA; CDR3 DNA: TGTGCCAGCAGCCTGGGGGTGAACACCGGGGAGCTGTTTTTT; CDR3 protein: CASSLGVNTGELFF
V gene: TRBV29-1; D gene: TRBD1; J gene: TRBJ1-2; clone size: few; CDR3 DNA: TGCAGCGTTGGAGAGACAGGGATCTTTTATGGCTACACCTTC; CDR3 protein: CSVGETGIFYGYTF
V gene: TRBV7-9; D gene: NA; J gene: TRBJ1-1; clone size: NA; CDR3 DNA: TGTGCCAGCAGCTTAACAGCGAACACTGAAGCTTTCTTT; CDR3 protein: CASSLTANTEAFF
V gene: TRBV2; D gene: NA; J gene: TRBJ2-5; clone size: NA; CDR3 DNA: TGTGCCAGCAGGGGGGCGGGGCAAGAGACCCAGTACTTC; CDR3 protein: CASRGAGQETQYF
V gene: TRBV6-1; D gene: TRBD1; J gene: TRBJ2-7; clone size: NA; CDR3 DNA: TGTGCCAGCAATCTACAGGGGAGCTCCTACGAGCAGTACTTC; CDR3 protein: CASNLQGSSYEQYF
V gene: TRBV30; D gene: TRBD2; J gene: TRBJ2-1; clone size: NA; CDR3 DNA: TGTGCCTGGAGTTCTCTAGCGGGGGCGTACAATGAGCAGTTCTTC; CDR3 protein: CAWSSLAGAYNEQFF
V gene: TRBV29-1; D gene: NA; J gene: TRBJ2-7; clone size: NA; CDR3 DNA: TGCAGCGTTGAACTGAGGGGGGGGGCAGGTTACGAGCAGTACTTC; CDR3 protein: CSVELRGGAGYEQYF
V gene: TRBV6-1; D gene: NA; J gene: TRBJ2-5; clone size: NA; CDR3 DNA: TGTGCCAGCAGTGAACACCAACAAGAGACCCAGTACTTC; CDR3 protein: CASSEHQQETQYF
V gene: TRBV19; D gene: NA; J gene: TRBJ1-2; clone size: NA; CDR3 DNA: TGTGCCAGTAGTATTTTCGGTCTAACCGACAGCAGCTATGGCTACACCTTC; CDR3 protein: CASSIFGLTDSSYGYTF
V gene: TRBV6-6; D gene: NA; J gene: TRBJ1-4; clone size: NA; CDR3 DNA: TGTGCCAGCACCGACGATGAAAAACTGTTTTTT; CDR3 protein: CASTDDEKLFF
V gene: TRBV9; D gene: NA; J gene: TRBJ2-1; clone size: NA; CDR3 DNA: TGTGCCAGCAGCGTATCAGGGTCCTACAATGAGCAGTTCTTC; CDR3 protein: CASSVSGSYNEQFF
V gene: TRBV11-2; D gene: TRBD1; J gene: TRBJ1-1; clone size: NA; CDR3 DNA: TGTGCCAGCACCTCCCGGGACAGTGAAGCTTTCTTT; CDR3 protein: CASTSRDSEAFF
V gene: TRBV6-5; D gene: NA; J gene: TRBJ1-2; clone size: NA; CDR3 DNA: TGTGCCAGCAGTTACTCGTGGACAGTCAGTAGCTATGGCTACACCTTC; CDR3 protein: CASSYSWTVSSYGYTF
V gene: TRBV30; D gene: NA; J gene: TRBJ1-1; clone size: NA; CDR3 DNA: TGTGCCTGGAGTGGGGGGAAGAGGGCCACTGAAGCTTTCTTT; CDR3 protein: CAWSGGKRATEAFF
V gene: TRBV19; D gene: NA; J gene: TRBJ2-3; clone size: NA; CDR3 DNA: TGTGCCAGTAGTATAGGGACCGCGGATACGCAGTATTTT; CDR3 protein: CASSIGTADTQYF
V gene: TRBV12-5; D gene: TRBD1; J gene: TRBJ1-5; clone size: NA; CDR3 DNA: TGTGCTAGTGGTTTGGTAGGGCAGGGGGACCAGCCCCAGCATTTT; CDR3 protein: CASGLVGQGDQPQHF
V gene: TRBV7-9; D gene: TRBD2; J gene: TRBJ2-3; clone size: NA; CDR3 DNA: TGTGCCAGCAGCCCCTGGGGGGGTAGCACAGATACGCAGTATTTT; CDR3 protein: CASSPWGGSTDTQYF
V gene: TRBV5-5; D gene: NA; J gene: TRBJ2-2; clone size: NA; CDR3 DNA: TGTGCCAGCAGCTTATTCCAGGAGAGCACCGGGGAGCTGTTTTTT; CDR3 protein: CASSLFQESTGELFF
V gene: TRBV28; D gene: NA; J gene: TRBJ2-7; clone size: NA; CDR3 DNA: TGTGCCAGCAGTTTAGTGAAGAACTACGAGCAGTACTTC; CDR3 protein: CASSLVKNYEQYF
V gene: TRBV7-2; D gene: NA; J gene: TRBJ2-7; clone size: NA; CDR3 DNA: TGTGCCAGCAGCTTAGGCAGGGTTGACTACGAGCAGTACTTC; CDR3 protein: CASSLGRVDYEQYF
V gene: TRBV5-1; D gene: TRBD1; J gene: TRBJ1-4; clone size: NA; CDR3 DNA: TGCGCCAGCAGCGGGAGGGACAGACCGGGTGAAAAACTGTTTTTT; CDR3 protein: CASSGRDRPGEKLFF
V gene: TRBV7-2; D gene: NA; J gene: TRBJ1-2; clone size: NA; CDR3 DNA: TGTGCCAGCAGCTTAGACAGGGTTCGGGATGGCTACACCTTC; CDR3 protein: CASSLDRVRDGYTF
V gene: TRBV6-5; D gene: NA; J gene: TRBJ1-1; clone size: NA; CDR3 DNA: TGTGCCAGCAGTAGTGGGATGAACACTGAAGCTTTCTTT; CDR3 protein: CASSSGMNTEAFF
V gene: TRBV27; D gene: NA; J gene: TRBJ1-2; clone size: NA; CDR3 DNA: TGTGCCAGCAGTTTAGATAATCGGGGCTACACCTTC; CDR3 protein: CASSLDNRGYTF
V gene: TRBV6-1; D gene: NA; J gene: TRBJ1-2; clone size: few; CDR3 DNA: TGTGCCAGCATAGTTAACTATGGCTACACCTTC; CDR3 protein: CASIVNYGYTF
V gene: TRBV27; D gene: NA; J gene: TRBJ1-4; clone size: few; CDR3 DNA: TGTGCCAGCAGCCGGGGAACTAATGAAAAACTGTTTTTT; CDR3 protein: CASSRGTNEKLFF
V gene: TRBV6-6; D gene: TRBD1; J gene: TRBJ1-3; clone size: NA; CDR3 DNA: TGTGCCAGCAGTAAGCACCTTGACAGGGCTGGAAACACCATATATTTT; CDR3 protein: CASSKHLDRAGNTIYF
V gene: TRBV6-1; D gene: TRBD1; J gene: TRBJ2-1; clone size: NA; CDR3 DNA: TGTGCCAGCAGCATCGGGACAGACTACAATGAGCAGTTCTTC; CDR3 protein: CASSIGTDYNEQFF
V gene: TRBV5-1; D gene: TRBD2; J gene: TRBJ2-6; clone size: NA; CDR3 DNA: TGCGCCAGCAGCCCCGGTGGAGCGGGGGGCCCGGGCTCTGGGGCCAACGTCCTGACTTTC; CDR3 protein: CASSPGGAGGPGSGANVLTF
V gene: TRBV9; D gene: NA; J gene: TRBJ2-3; clone size: NA; CDR3 DNA: TGTGCCAGCAGCGTAAGGGGCACAGATACGCAGTATTTT; CDR3 protein: CASSVRGTDTQYF
V gene: TRBV30; D gene: NA; J gene: TRBJ2-1; clone size: NA; CDR3 DNA: TGTGCCTGGAGTGTGGCAGGATACAATGAGCAGTTCTTC; CDR3 protein: CAWSVAGYNEQFF
V gene: TRBV19; D gene: NA; J gene: TRBJ2-3; clone size: NA; CDR3 DNA: TGTGCCAGTAGTATTCGGGCAGGAAGCACAGATACGCAGTATTTT; CDR3 protein: CASSIRAGSTDTQYF
V gene: TRBV27; D gene: TRBD1; J gene: TRBJ2-7; clone size: NA; CDR3 DNA: TGTGCCAGCAGTTTACGGCAGGGGGCGTACGAGCAGTACTTC; CDR3 protein: CASSLRQGAYEQYF
V gene: TRBV19; D gene: NA; J gene: TRBJ1-2; clone size: NA; CDR3 DNA: TGTGCCAGTAGTATAGGCGGCAGTATCGCCGAGCGGGGCTACACCTTC; CDR3 protein: CASSIGGSIAERGYTF
V gene: TRBV18; D gene: TRBD1; J gene: TRBJ1-5; clone size: NA; CDR3 DNA: TGTGCCAGCTCACCACCGACAGGGGTTGGGCCCCAGCATTTT; CDR3 protein: CASSPPTGVGPQHF
V gene: TRBV28; D gene: NA; J gene: TRBJ1-5; clone size: NA; CDR3 DNA: TGTGCCAGCAGTTTAAAGTCAGGTCTCAATCAGCCCCAGCATTTT; CDR3 protein: CASSLKSGLNQPQHF
V gene: TRBV2; D gene: TRBD1; J gene: TRBJ2-6; clone size: NA; CDR3 DNA: TGTGCCAGCAGCGGACAGACAGGGGGCGCTGGGGCCAACGTCCTGACTTTC; CDR3 protein: CASSGQTGGAGANVLTF
V gene: TRBV30; D gene: TRBD1; J gene: TRBJ1-3; clone size: NA; CDR3 DNA: TGTGCCTGGAGTAATGACCGGGGGACAGGGAATGGAAACACCATATATTTT; CDR3 protein: CAWSNDRGTGNGNTIYF
V gene: TRBV5-1; D gene: NA; J gene: TRBJ1-1; clone size: NA; CDR3 DNA: TGCGCCAGCAGCTTGGGGTGGGGGGCTAACACTGAAGCTTTCTTT; CDR3 protein: CASSLGWGANTEAFF
V gene: TRBV20-1; D gene: NA; J gene: TRBJ2-5; clone size: NA; CDR3 DNA: TGCAGTGCCGAGTCCCCGGAGACCCAGTACTTC; CDR3 protein: CSAESPETQYF
V gene: TRBV18; D gene: TRBD1; J gene: TRBJ1-5; clone size: NA; CDR3 DNA: TGTGCCAGCTCACGGGACAGTAGCAATCAGCCCCAGCATTTT; CDR3 protein: CASSRDSSNQPQHF